This TCR beta chain originates from a study of blood T cell repertoires in COVID-19. Whole-study context: COVID-19 samples collected from the United States, Italy and Spain covered acute and convalescent phases. The analysed material was cDNA or gDNA that came from T cells, B-cell-depleted T cells, or PBMCs.

The junction had 6 bases not matched to a gene; V was cut back by 4 bases and J by 3 bases. Germline V gene lookup returns CDR1 SGHVS and CDR2 FQNEAQ. This CDR3 comprises 15 residues. Authors' methods: Nucleated cell number was recorded as an estimate derived from reference gene primer amplification. Produced via immunoSEQ multiplex PCR; TCRdb's table is partial and in-frame only. V, J and clone size reflect that table, while D and trimming were determined from the DNA. Of more than 100,000 clones in the sample, roughly 90% were seen once. This receptor was taken from a woman aged 55-70 years with acute or convalescent COVID-19. Material: peripheral blood. The chain joins TRBV7-8 to TRBJ1-5; TRBD1 matches at 7 bases. The CDR3 here is CASSYRQGPNQPQHF. As DNA, the CDR3 is TGTGCCAGCAGCTACCGACAGGGACCCAATCAGCCCCAGCATTTT.